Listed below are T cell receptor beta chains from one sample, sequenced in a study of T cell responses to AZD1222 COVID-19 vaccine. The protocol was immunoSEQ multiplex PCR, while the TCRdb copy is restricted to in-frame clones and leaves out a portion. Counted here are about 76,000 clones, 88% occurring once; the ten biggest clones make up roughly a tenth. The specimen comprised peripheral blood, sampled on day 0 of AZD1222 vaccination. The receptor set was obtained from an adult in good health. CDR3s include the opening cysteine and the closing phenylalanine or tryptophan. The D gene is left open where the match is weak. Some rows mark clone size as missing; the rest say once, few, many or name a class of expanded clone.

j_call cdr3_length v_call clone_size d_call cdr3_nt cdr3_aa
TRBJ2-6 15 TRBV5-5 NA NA TGTGCCAGCAGCTTGCGAGACTCTGGGGCCAACGTCCTGACTTTC CASSLRDSGANVLTF
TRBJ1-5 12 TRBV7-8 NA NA TGTGCCAGCAGCCTGAGTCCCGGGCCCCAGCATTTT CASSLSPGPQHF
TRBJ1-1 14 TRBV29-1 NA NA TGCAGCGTTGATTTTGGGGGAAAGGGCACTGAAGCTTTCTTT CSVDFGGKGTEAFF
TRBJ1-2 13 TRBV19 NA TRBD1 TGTGCCAGTACCCTGGGACAGCACTATGGCTACACCTTC CASTLGQHYGYTF
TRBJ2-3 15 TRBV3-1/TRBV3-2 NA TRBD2 TGTGCCAGCAGCTCTGGGGGGGGAGGTACAGATACGCAGTATTTT CASSSGGGGTDTQYF
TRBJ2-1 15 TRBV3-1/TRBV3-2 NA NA TGTGCCAGCAGCCAAGCAGGGACGTGGAGCGGTGAGCAGTTCTTC CASSQAGTWSGEQFF
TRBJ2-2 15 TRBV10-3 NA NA TGTGCCATCACCCAGACAGGAGGGGGAACCGGGGAGCTGTTTTTT CAITQTGGGTGELFF
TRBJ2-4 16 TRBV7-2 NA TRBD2 TGTGCCAGCAGCTCTTCGAGCGGGGGTGCCAAAAACATTCAGTACTTC CASSSSSGGAKNIQYF
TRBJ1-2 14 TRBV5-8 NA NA TGTGCCAGCAGCTTGCTGATGGACGAGCCCGGCTACACCTTC CASSLLMDEPGYTF
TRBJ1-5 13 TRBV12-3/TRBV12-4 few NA TGTGCCAGCAGTTTACAGGGTAGGCAGCCCCAGCATTTT CASSLQGRQPQHF
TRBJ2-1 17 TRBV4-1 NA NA TGCGCCAGCAGCCAAGTCGGCCGGCTAGCCTCCTACAATGAGCAGTTCTTC CASSQVGRLASYNEQFF